What follows are 21 T cell receptor beta chains derived from one specimen sequenced in a study of early T cells in non-severe SARS-CoV-2 infection. TCRdb processed the 5' RACE reads anew with MiXCR; each CDR3 protein has one entry. The sample has fewer than 55,000 distinct CDR3 sequences, around 9.1% seen once. Material: whole blood. All receptors derive from an adult who was a healthcare worker with PCR-confirmed SARS-CoV-2 infection or an uninfected control (not recorded which).

This clonotype was seen ten or more times. The rearrangement joins TRBV27 to TRBJ2-7; the D gene is possibly TRBD2 (5 bases). The CDR3 sequence is 11 residues long. Deletions cut 5 bases from V and 3 bases from J, with 5 bases between. CDR1 is MNHEY and CDR2 is SMNVEV in the germline V gene (reference sequence). This CDR3 is CASSRGYEQYF. CDR3 bases: TGTGCCAGCAGTCGGGGCTACGAGCAGTACTTC.

This clonotype has at least ten counts. The genes are TRBV7-9 and TRBJ2-1; possible D gene TRBD2, 5 bases. V was clipped by 2 bases and J by 6 bases, with 14 bases between them. Germline V gene sequence: CDR1 SEHNR, CDR2 FQNEAQ (reference sequence). CDR3 length: 15 amino acids. CDR3 sequence reads: CASSLTLEKGNEQFF. Here the CDR3 DNA reads TGTGCCAGCAGCTTAACACTAGAGAAAGGCAATGAGCAGTTCTTC.

The V gene is TRBV20-1, the J gene TRBJ1-1, with 7 nucleotides matching TRBD1. This CDR3 is built from 14 residues. The V gene end was trimmed by 5 bases and the J gene end by 0 bases; junction bases not matched to a gene: 6. Germline V gives CDR1 DFQATT, CDR2 SNEGSKA (reference sequence). The CDR3 loop reads CSAAPGGMNTEAFF. The CDR3 DNA follows: TGCAGTGCTGCACCAGGGGGGATGAACACTGAAGCTTTCTTT.

This clonotype turned up a few times. The chain recombines TRBV11-2 with TRBJ1-1, with D hard to call. V was shortened by 1 base and J by 5 bases, with 8 bases between the two germline ends. CDR1 and CDR2 from the germline V gene are SGHAT and FQNNGV. The CDR3 is 13 residues long. The CDR3 bases are TGTGCCAGCAGCTTAGGGCCCCGGACTGAAGCTTTCTTT. It is translated as CASSLGPRTEAFF.

This clonotype was counted many times. V is TRBV12-3 or TRBV12-4 and J is TRBJ1-6, with a tentative D call TRBD1 (5 bases). Trimming stripped 0 bases from V and 10 bases from J, with 7 bases between. The CDR3 loop spans 13 amino acids. The CDR3 is CASSLAGESPLHF. In DNA, the CDR3 is TGTGCCAGCAGTTTAGCGGGGGAATCACCCCTCCACTTT.

This clonotype came up many times. The gene calls are TRBV5-1 and TRBJ2-3; 9 bases align to TRBD1. The CDR3 contains 14 residues. CDR1 is SGHRS, CDR2 YFSETQ, per germline. V was clipped by 3 bases and J by 9 bases; unmatched bases: 8. CDR3 residues: CASSSDRGAGTQYF. The CDR3 bases are TGCGCCAGCAGCTCCGACAGGGGGGCGGGGACGCAGTATTTT.

This clonotype was recorded many times. In nucleotides, the CDR3 is TGTGCTAGTGGTTCCTGGACAGGGGGCCTTGGGGCCAACGTCCTGACTTTC. Its translation is CASGSWTGGLGANVLTF. The chain combines TRBV12-5 with TRBJ2-6; TRBD1 aligns across 11 bases. The CDR3 length is 17 residues. Germline V gene lookup returns CDR1 LGHNT and CDR2 FRNRAP. The ends lost 4 bases at V and 3 bases at J; junction bases unmatched: 5.

This clonotype was detected ten times or more. This chain connects TRBV6-6 to TRBJ1-1; weak D call: TRBD1 (5 bases). From germline, CDR1 is MNHNY and CDR2 SVGAGI (reference sequence). This CDR3 is 13 amino acids long. Trimming cost V 7 bases and J 11 bases, with 20 bases left between them. The CDR3 loop is CASIGDRWTEAFF. Here the CDR3 DNA reads TGTGCCAGCATAGGGGACCGCTGGACGGAGGCTTTCTTT.

This clonotype has ten or more counts. The chain couples TRBV7-3 to TRBJ2-3, with TRBD2 matching over 7 bases. The V gene end was trimmed by 5 bases and the J gene end by 4 bases; junction bases not matched to a gene: 6. Germline lookup yields CDR1 SGHTA and CDR2 FQGTGA. The CDR3 is 14 amino acids. The CDR3 DNA is TGTGCCAGCAGCAGACTGGGGAGGGCAGATACGCAGTATTTT. As protein: CASSRLGRADTQYF. Looking up the rest from reference TRBV7-3 and TRBJ2-3 gives the full variable domain: GAGVSQTPSNKVTEKGKYVELRCDPISGHTALYWYRQSLGQGPEFLIYFQGTGAADDSGLPNDRFFAVRPEGSVSTLKIQRTERGDSAVYLCASSRLGRADTQYFGPGTRLTVL.

This clonotype has a count of ten or more. This chain joins TRBV12-3 or TRBV12-4 and TRBJ1-6; 7 nucleotides align to TRBD1. The CDR3 totals 14 residues. The V and J ends lost 5 bases and 7 bases, in that order; junction bases with no gene match: 5. CDR3 loop: CASSRQGGNSPLHF. The DNA of the CDR3 is TGTGCCAGCAGTAGACAGGGTGGAAATTCACCCCTCCACTTT.

The chain combines TRBV12-3 or TRBV12-4 with TRBJ2-4, with 7 bases matching TRBD2. The CDR3 extends over 17 amino acids. V shed 4 bases, J shed 1 base, and the junction held 10 bases outside the gene matches. The chain's CDR3 is CASSSQLGGTAKNIQYF. In DNA form, the CDR3 reads TGTGCCAGCAGTTCCCAACTGGGGGGGACGGCCAAAAACATTCAGTACTTC.

This clonotype occurred many times. The V call is TRBV11-2, the J call TRBJ2-7; 9 bases fit TRBD2. The CDR3 is 14 amino acids. After removal of 5 bases from V and 4 bases from J, the junction contained 6 bases not matched to a gene. Germline V gene data show CDR1 as SGHAT and CDR2 as FQNNGV. CDR3 in amino acids: CASSMSGRNYEQYF. The CDR3 region has the DNA TGTGCCAGCAGCATGAGCGGGAGGAATTACGAGCAGTACTTC.

Only a few counts were recorded for this clonotype. This chain uses TRBV7-3 with TRBJ2-5; no clear D. The CDR3 runs 14 residues. Germline V gives CDR1 SGHTA, CDR2 FQGTGA. The V and J ends lost 0 bases and 5 bases respectively, with 10 bases between them. The chain's CDR3 is CASSLTAGLETQYF. CDR3 nucleotides: TGTGCCAGCAGCTTAACGGCTGGGCTCGAGACCCAGTACTTC.

Many counts were recorded for this clonotype. The CDR3 DNA reads as TGTGCCAGTAGGTCTCCAGGGGGCCTCGCCAAAAACATTCAGTACTTC. This encodes CASRSPGGLAKNIQYF. The V and J genes are TRBV19 and TRBJ2-4; TRBD1 matches 8 bases. CDR1 is LNHDA and CDR2 is SQIVND in the germline V gene (reference sequence). With 6 bases clipped from V and 1 base from J, the junction kept 8 bases outside the gene matches. The CDR3 loop spans 16 amino acids.

This clonotype has a count of ten or more. The chain uses TRBV11-2 and TRBJ2-7, with a weak D call TRBD2 (5 bases). Germline CDR1 and CDR2: SGHAT and FQNNGV. The CDR3 runs 15 residues. The germline V and J ends were trimmed by 5 bases and 3 bases, with 17 bases remaining between them. CDR3 loop: CASSKLAKLDYEQYF. For the CDR3, the DNA is TGTGCCAGCAGCAAGCTAGCAAAGCTTGACTACGAGCAGTACTTC. Full variable domain (rest looked up from reference TRBV11-2 and TRBJ2-7): EAGVAQSPRYKIIEKRQSVAFWCNPISGHATLYWYQQILGQGPKLLIQFQNNGVVDDSQLPKDRFSAERLKGVDSTLKIQPAKLEDSAVYLCASSKLAKLDYEQYFGPGTRLTVT.

At least ten counts were recorded for this clonotype. The chain has TRBV29-1 and TRBJ2-5, with D maybe TRBD2 (5 bases). Looked up from germline, CDR1 is SQVTM and CDR2 is ANQGSEA. The CDR3 runs 13 residues. Trimming pared 7 bases from V and 5 bases from J, leaving 17 bases between. For the CDR3, the DNA is TGCAGCGGGACTGTCGTGGGCTGGGAGACCCAGTACTTC. Encoded protein: CSGTVVGWETQYF.

There are many counts of this clonotype. V gene TRBV6-5 combines with J gene TRBJ1-4; D gene ambiguous. V shed 2 bases and J shed 4 bases, with 14 bases lying between them. Germline assignment: CDR1 MNHEY and CDR2 SVGAGI. The length of the CDR3 is 16 residues. CDR3 sequence (DNA): TGTGCCAGCAGTTACGACGCGGATATAGATAATGAAAAACTGTTTTTT. This gives the protein CASSYDADIDNEKLFF.

The table lists this clonotype with many counts. The chain links TRBV29-1 to TRBJ1-2; D is ambiguous. With 2 bases removed from V and 5 bases from J, the gap between germline ends came to 12 bases. This CDR3 spans 13 amino acids. CDR1 SQVTM and CDR2 ANQGSEA come from the germline V gene. The CDR3 is CSVEPARYYGYTF. CDR3 sequence (DNA): TGCAGCGTTGAACCGGCAAGATATTATGGCTACACCTTC.

This clonotype was counted at least ten times. The V call is TRBV7-3, the J call TRBJ1-1, with unresolved D. Trimming took 3 bases from V and 5 from J, leaving 10 bases between them. The CDR3 sequence is 13 residues long. The germline V gene encodes CDR1 SGHTA and CDR2 FQGTGA. CDR3 region: CASSLGGLTEAFF. The CDR3 bases are TGTGCCAGCAGCTTGGGAGGTTTGACTGAAGCTTTCTTT.

The sample holds many counts of this clonotype. CDR3 in amino acids: CASSPSPGSQETQYF. DNA for the CDR3: TGCGCCAGCAGCCCGTCTCCGGGAAGCCAAGAGACCCAGTACTTC. The chain couples TRBV4-3 to TRBJ2-5, with a weak D call TRBD2 (5 bases). CDR1 LGHNA and CDR2 YSLEER come from the germline V gene. With 4 bases removed from V and 1 base from J, the gap between germline ends came to 13 bases. This CDR3 region has 15 residues.

This clonotype was recorded many times. The chain combines TRBV7-9 with TRBJ1-1, with a tentative D call TRBD1 (6 bases). V lost 3 bases and J lost 6, with 14 bases in between. CDR1 is SEHNR, CDR2 FQNEAQ, per germline (reference sequence). The CDR3 consists of 14 residues. The CDR3 here is CASSFGGQAAEAFF. The CDR3 region has the DNA TGTGCCAGCAGCTTTGGGGGACAAGCGGCTGAAGCTTTCTTT.